The 31 T cell receptor beta chains below all came from one sample that was sequenced in a study of Ad26.COV2.S vaccination and SARS-CoV-2 variants. Assay used: immunoSEQ multiplex PCR; TCRdb lists only in-frame clones, some missing. Among roughly 460,000 clones listed, around 89% were seen once. Indicated treatment: 19 received Ad26.COV2.S at low or high dose, single or two shots; a few received placebo; per-sample allocation not given. The study sampled participants on day 63 after the first vaccine or placebo injection. The source material was peripheral blood, sampled in a trial of Ad26.COV2.S vaccine versus placebo. These TCRs come from a person between 18 and 65 years old who received the Ad26.COV2.S COVID-19 vaccine or a placebo.

This chain uses TRBV5-6 with TRBJ1-2; TRBD1 aligns across 9 bases. The CDR3 is 19 amino acids. The V segment lost 2 bases and the J segment 3 bases; nucleotides outside the gene matches: 17. Germline-derived CDR1 and CDR2 are SGHDT and YYEEEE. The CDR3 spells CASSLTQGAKGWADYGYTF. CDR3 nucleotide sequence: TGTGCCAGCAGCTTAACACAGGGGGCGAAGGGTTGGGCTGACTATGGCTACACCTTC.

V gene TRBV6-5 combines with J gene TRBJ2-7; D is perhaps TRBD1 (6 bases). The ends were cut back, 6 bases at V and 4 bases at J, with 13 bases in the middle. The germline V gene has CDR1 MNHEY and CDR2 SVGAGI. CDR3 length: 13 amino acids. This chain's CDR3 is CASSPGTTYEQYF. CDR3 nucleotides: TGTGCCAGCAGCCCCGGGACAACTTACGAGCAGTACTTC.

The V gene is TRBV5-1, the J gene TRBJ2-7; 11 bases are a match to TRBD2. The DNA end lines up better with TRBJ2-1; the J call may be wrong. The CDR3 is made up of 13 amino acids. Germline-derived CDR1 and CDR2 are SGHRS and YFSETQ. As DNA, the CDR3 is TGCGCCAGCAGTACTAGCGGGAGCTATGAGCAGTTCTTC. Protein: CASSTSGSYEQFF.

This chain uses TRBV12-3 or TRBV12-4 with TRBJ1-2, with a possible D match to TRBD1 (5 bases). The V end lost 6 bases, the J end lost 0 bases, and 8 bases lay between the germline ends. CDR3 size: 13 residues. The CDR3 coding sequence is TGTGCCAGCAGCCGACAGTCTAACTATGGCTACACCTTC. Its translation: CASSRQSNYGYTF.

This clone is a singleton in its sample. V usage is TRBV3-1 (or the pseudogene TRBV3-2) and J usage is TRBJ2-4, with D possibly TRBD2 on 5 matching bases. The germline V and J ends were trimmed by 0 bases and 8 bases, with 17 bases remaining between them. Germline assignment: CDR1 LGHDT and CDR2 YNNKEL (reference sequence). This CDR3 region has 16 residues. CDR3 amino acids: CASSQDTAPKEDIQYF. The CDR3 bases are TGTGCCAGCAGCCAAGATACTGCACCTAAGGAGGACATTCAGTACTTC.

V usage is TRBV19 and J usage is TRBJ1-2; the D is unclear. The CDR3 spans 12 residues. Germline V gene lookup returns CDR1 LNHDA and CDR2 SQIVND (reference sequence). V was shortened by 3 bases and J by 5 bases, with 7 bases between the two germline ends. CDR3 DNA sequence: TGTGCCAGTAGTATGGTGACATATGGCTACACCTTC. This codes for CASSMVTYGYTF.

This chain joins TRBV18 and TRBJ1-1; weak D call: TRBD1 (6 bases). CDR3 length: 16 amino acids. V gave up 1 base and J gave up 4 bases, with 16 bases separating them. The germline CDR1 and CDR2 sequences are KGHSH and LQKENI. DNA for the CDR3: TGTGCCAGCTCACCACGGAATGGGGGGCAACCCACTGAAGCTTTCTTT. It is translated as CASSPRNGGQPTEAFF.

V is TRBV6-5 and J is TRBJ2-2; D is unresolved. CDR3 length: 11 residues. The germline V and J ends were trimmed by 4 bases and 8 bases, with 5 bases remaining between them. Germline V CDR1 and CDR2: MNHEY, SVGAGI. DNA of the CDR3: TGTGCCAGCAGTTCACTAGGGGAGCTGTTTTTT. It translates to CASSSLGELFF.

The chain employs TRBV27 and TRBJ2-1; D is uncertain. Trimming left V 3 bases short and J 7 bases short, with 10 bases between. CDR1 MNHEY and CDR2 SMNVEV come from the germline V gene (reference sequence). The CDR3 is 13 residues long. CDR3 sequence reads: CASSFNGVNEQFF. The CDR3, as DNA: TGTGCCAGCAGTTTTAATGGGGTAAATGAGCAGTTCTTC.

V and J are TRBV13 and TRBJ2-3; possible D gene TRBD2, 5 bases. Trimming removed 1 base at V and 7 bases at J, with 12 bases between. The CDR3 length is 14 residues. Germline lookup yields CDR1 PRHDT and CDR2 FYEKMQ (reference sequence). Here the CDR3 reads CASSLVFSANTQYF. In DNA form, the CDR3 reads TGTGCCAGCAGCTTAGTTTTTAGCGCAAATACGCAGTATTTT.

This clone was recorded only once. The rearrangement joins TRBV7-6 to TRBJ2-7; 7 positions agree with TRBD1. The CDR3 is made up of 15 amino acids. The V gene end was trimmed by 2 bases and the J gene end by 7 bases; junction bases not matched to a gene: 11. From germline, CDR1 is SGHVS and CDR2 FNYEAQ. In DNA, the CDR3 is TGTGCCAGCAGCTTATTAGGGGGCGAAGTTAAAGAGCAGTACTTC. Amino acid sequence: CASSLLGGEVKEQYF.

The chain uses TRBV9 and TRBJ1-2; D is uncertain. Trimming cost V 3 bases and J 2 bases, with 17 bases left between them. This CDR3 spans 16 amino acids. Germline CDR1 and CDR2: SGDLS and YYNGEE. The CDR3 nucleotides are TGTGCCAGCAGCGGCGGGGTTGGTCTGGCCAACTATGGCTACACCTTC. The encoded protein is CASSGGVGLANYGYTF.

This chain uses TRBV7-9 with TRBJ1-2; 7 bases map to TRBD1. Germline V CDR1 and CDR2: SEHNR, FQNEAQ (reference sequence). The V and J ends lost 7 bases and 5 bases, in that order; junction bases with no gene match: 10. The CDR3 runs 14 residues. The CDR3 reads CASNLPGQKYGYTF. Here the CDR3 DNA reads TGTGCCAGCAATCTTCCGGGACAGAAGTATGGCTACACCTTC.

The chain links TRBV29-1 to TRBJ2-4, with D possibly called TRBD1 or TRBD2 (5 bases each). Trimming removed 7 bases at V and 0 bases at J, with 22 bases between. This CDR3 contains 17 residues. Germline values: CDR1 SQVTM, CDR2 ANQGSEA. The CDR3 DNA reads TGCAGCGCCCGAGGGCATACAGGCTCCCTAGCCAAAAACATTCAGTACTTC. Translating it yields CSARGHTGSLAKNIQYF.

This clone was recorded a few times. The V gene is TRBV4-3, the J gene TRBJ1-4; TRBD1 matches at 9 bases. Unmatched junction bases numbered 7, after V lost 2 bases and J lost 3 bases. CDR3 length: 17 amino acids. Germline loops: CDR1 LGHNA, CDR2 YSLEER. The CDR3 reads CASSQKYRGHPNEKLFF. Here the CDR3 DNA reads TGCGCCAGCAGCCAAAAATACAGGGGGCATCCTAATGAAAAACTGTTTTTT.

V and J are TRBV3-1 (or the pseudogene TRBV3-2) and TRBJ2-2; the D is unclear. This CDR3 has 14 residues. CDR1 and CDR2 from the germline V gene are LGHDT and YNNKEL (reference sequence). V was pared by 2 bases and J by 7 bases, with 11 bases between. Here the CDR3 reads CASSQLTAGGELFF. Written as DNA, the CDR3 is TGTGCCAGCAGCCAACTGACGGCCGGCGGGGAGCTGTTTTTT.

Notes on this clone: This sample includes further DNA sequences coding for the same CDR3. The chain has TRBV11-2 and TRBJ2-7; D gene uncertain. CDR1 SGHAT and CDR2 FQNNGV come from the germline V gene. The V end lost 0 bases, the J end lost 2 bases, and 2 bases lay between the germline ends. This CDR3 is built from 12 residues. CDR3 sequence reads: CASSLDTYEQYF. As DNA, the CDR3 is TGTGCCAGCAGCTTAGACACCTACGAGCAGTACTTC.

The chain has TRBV18 and TRBJ1-3; 9 bases map to TRBD1. The CDR3 extends over 17 amino acids. V lost 6 bases to trimming and J lost 0 bases; unmatched junction nucleotides: 9. Germline assignment: CDR1 KGHSH and CDR2 LQKENI. Here the CDR3 reads CASSRRRDRDSGNTIYF. The CDR3 nucleotides are TGTGCCAGCTCCCGCAGGCGGGACAGGGACTCTGGAAACACCATATATTTT.

This rearrangement joins TRBV7-6 to TRBJ1-1, with D unclear. Germline V gene sequence: CDR1 SGHVS, CDR2 FNYEAQ. V was cut by 1 base and J by 3 bases, with 9 bases left in between. CDR3 size: 14 residues. CDR3 protein: CASSLGISHTEAFF. The CDR3 DNA reads as TGTGCCAGCAGCTTAGGTATTTCGCACACTGAAGCTTTCTTT.

This clone appeared a single time. The V and J genes are TRBV18 and TRBJ2-1; possibly TRBD1 for D (5 bases). The V gene lost 2 bases and the J gene lost 12 bases, with 11 bases spanning the gap. This CDR3 comprises 12 residues. The germline V gene encodes CDR1 KGHSH and CDR2 LQKENI. DNA of the CDR3: TGTGCCAGCTCACCAAGGGGCATGGGGCAGTTCTTC. Amino acid sequence: CASSPRGMGQFF. Complete variable domain (other parts from reference TRBV18 and TRBJ2-1): NAGVMQNPRHLVRRRGQEARLRCSPMKGHSHVYWYRQLPEEGLKFMVYLQKENIIDESGMPKERFSAEFPKEGPSILRIQQVVRGDSAAYFCASSPRGMGQFFGPGTRLTVL.

This chain uses TRBV6-2 or TRBV6-3 with TRBJ1-6; the D is unclear. Germline V gives CDR1 MNHEY, CDR2 SVGEGT. CDR3 length equals 13 residues. Trimming stripped 7 bases from V and 9 bases from J, with 13 bases between. CDR3: CASTPPGSSPLHF. In DNA, the CDR3 is TGTGCCAGCACCCCGCCGGGGAGTTCACCCCTCCACTTT.

V usage is TRBV20-1 and J usage is TRBJ1-1, with D hard to call. CDR1 DFQATT and CDR2 SNEGSKA come from the germline V gene (reference sequence). The CDR3 contains 10 residues. The V and J ends lost 6 bases and 14 bases respectively, with 16 bases between them. CDR3 bases: TGCAGTGCCATAAATTACCGAAGGTTCTTT. Protein sequence: CSAINYRRFF.

This chain joins TRBV7-9 and TRBJ1-4, with no clear D. CDR3 length: 13 residues. Per the germline V gene, CDR1 is SEHNR and CDR2 is FQNEAQ (reference sequence). V was cut by 5 bases and J by 8 bases, with 12 bases left in between. CDR3 residues: CASSAGWGEKLFF. In nucleotides, the CDR3 is TGTGCCAGCAGCGCCGGGTGGGGAGAAAAACTGTTTTTT.

The chain uses TRBV28 and TRBJ1-2; D gene unclear. This CDR3 has 14 residues. Germline CDR1 is MDHEN and CDR2 is SYDVKM. V was pared by 3 bases and J by 4 bases, with 12 bases between. The CDR3 protein is CASSFPRPRYGYTF. The CDR3 DNA is TGTGCCAGCAGTTTCCCACGCCCTCGCTATGGCTACACCTTC.

CDR3 DNA: TGTGCCACCAGCAGAGAGCGGGGGACAGGGGGCAGATACGAGCAGTACTTC. Its translation: CATSRERGTGGRYEQYF. This chain uses TRBV15 with TRBJ2-7; TRBD1 matches 12 bases. The CDR3 is 17 amino acids. The J segment lost 4 bases and the V segment lost 0 bases, leaving 7 bases of the junction unmatched. Germline-derived CDR1 and CDR2 are LNHNV and YYDKDF (reference sequence).

The gene calls are TRBV15 and TRBJ2-5; no clear D gene. Germline V gene sequence: CDR1 LNHNV, CDR2 YYDKDF (reference sequence). The CDR3 spans 15 residues. Between the trimmed V and J ends, which lost 2 bases and 1 base, there was a span of 11 bases. CDR3 protein: CATSRSSVAQETQYF. Written as DNA, the CDR3 is TGTGCCACCAGCAGATCCTCGGTGGCCCAAGAGACCCAGTACTTC.

The table lists this clone with a count of one. This rearrangement joins TRBV5-4 to TRBJ1-1, with 9 nucleotides matching TRBD1. V dropped 0 bases and J dropped 4; count of bases not matched to a gene: 4. CDR1 and CDR2 from the germline V gene are SGHNT and YYREEE (reference sequence). This CDR3 has 15 amino acids. The CDR3 DNA is TGTGCCAGCAGCTTGGGGGACAGGGTCGGCACTGAAGCTTTCTTT. It translates to CASSLGDRVGTEAFF. The complete variable domain, with remaining parts taken from reference TRBV5-4 and TRBJ1-1, reads ETGVTQSPTHLIKTRGQQVTLRCSSQSGHNTVSWYQQALGQGPQFIFQYYREEENGRGNFPPRFSGLQFPNYSSELNVNALELDDSALYLCASSLGDRVGTEAFFGQGTRLTVV.

This sequence joins TRBV30 and TRBJ2-5; 8 nucleotides agree with TRBD2. This CDR3 is 15 amino acids long. V was clipped by 4 bases and J by 4 bases; unmatched bases: 11. Germline V gene sequence: CDR1 GTSNPN, CDR2 SVGIG (reference sequence). The CDR3 reads CAWTRPRAGAETQYF. Here the CDR3 DNA reads TGTGCCTGGACCCGTCCAAGAGCGGGGGCAGAGACCCAGTACTTC.

The chain links TRBV7-8 to TRBJ2-3; 8 positions agree with TRBD2. The length of the CDR3 is 15 residues. The germline gives CDR1 SGHVS, CDR2 FQNEAQ. V was pared by 2 bases and J by 7 bases, with 8 bases of the junction left unmatched. In DNA, the CDR3 is TGTGCCAGCAGCTTAAAAGCGGGAGTTACAAATACGCAGTATTTT. It encodes CASSLKAGVTNTQYF. Full variable domain (outside the CDR3, taken from reference TRBV7-8 and TRBJ2-3): GAGVSQSPRYKVAKRGQDVALRCDPISGHVSLFWYQQALGQGPEFLTYFQNEAQLDKSGLPSDRFFAERPEGSVSTLKIQRTQQEDSAVYLCASSLKAGVTNTQYFGPGTRLTVL.

The V gene is TRBV28, the J gene TRBJ1-5, with D hard to call. V was shortened by 8 bases and J by 1 base, with 6 bases between the two germline ends. Germline lookup yields CDR1 MDHEN and CDR2 SYDVKM. The CDR3 contains 12 residues. CDR3 DNA: TGTGCCAGCTCAGTAAGCAATCAGCCCCAGCATTTT. This gives the protein CASSVSNQPQHF.

This sequence joins TRBV29-1 and TRBJ2-7, with D perhaps assigned TRBD1 or TRBD2 (5 bases each). This CDR3 has 16 amino acids. The germline V gene encodes CDR1 SQVTM and CDR2 ANQGSEA. Trimming removed 3 bases from V and 3 bases from J, with 21 bases in between. The CDR3 nucleotides are TGCAGCGTTGAGGACTCCCCGACAGTATACAACTACGAGCAGTACTTC. It encodes CSVEDSPTVYNYEQYF.